The rows below give T cell receptor beta chains drawn from one sample of a study of T cells in Graves' hyperthyroidism and ophthalmopathy. MiXCR, applied by TCRdb to the multiplex PCR reads, yields one record per CDR3 protein. This table holds about half a million distinct CDR3 sequences, roughly 21% found once. Sequencing was performed on blood. The source is a man between 40 and 49 years old with Graves' ophthalmopathy. CDR3s include the opening cysteine and the closing phenylalanine or tryptophan. Each record gives: V gene, CDR3 length, J gene, clone size, D gene, CDR3 DNA, CDR3 protein. A D gene is named only where the DNA matches it firmly. Expanded clones are given a class, and other clones once, few, many or no size at all.

TRBV5-6	16	TRBJ2-7	-	TRBD2	TGTGCCAGCAGCTTGGTGACTAGCGGGAGTTCCTACGAGCAGTACTTC	CASSLVTSGSSYEQYF
TRBV11-2	21	TRBJ2-1	many	TRBD2	TGTGCCAGCGGATACCCCCCTACCGGGACTAGCGGGATGTTTCGAACGAATGAGCAGTTCTTC	CASGYPPTGTSGMFRTNEQFF
TRBV7-8	15	TRBJ2-7	many	TRBD2	TGTGCCAGCAGCAGGACTAGCGGGGGACCCTACGAGCAGTACTTC	CASSRTSGGPYEQYF
TRBV28	15	TRBJ2-3	many	-	TGTGCCAGCAGTTTCGGGGGCCAAAACACAGATACGCAGTATTTT	CASSFGGQNTDTQYF
TRBV5-1	19	TRBJ2-4	few	-	TGCGCCAGCAGCTTGGGGTCGCCGGACAGCCCCATAGCCAAAAACATTCAGTACTTC	CASSLGSPDSPIAKNIQYF
TRBV6-2/TRBV6-3	16	TRBJ2-2	-	TRBD2	TGTGCCAGCAGTTATAGGGCGGGGGGGGGCACCGGGGAGCTGTTTTTT	CASSYRAGGGTGELFF
TRBV30	11	TRBJ2-5	few	-	TGTGCCTGGTCTCCAGGAGAGACCCAGTACTTC	CAWSPGETQYF
TRBV28	12	TRBJ2-7	many	-	TGTGCCAGCAGTATCCCTGGCGCCGAGCAGTACTTC	CASSIPGAEQYF
TRBV28	15	TRBJ2-6	many	-	TGTGCCAGCAGTTTGGATATCACTGGGGCCAACGTCCTGACTTTC	CASSLDITGANVLTF
TRBV2	12	TRBJ2-5	many	-	TGTGCCAGCGGGGGGACCCAAGAGACCCAGTACTTC	CASGGTQETQYF
TRBV28	18	TRBJ2-4	-	-	TGTGCCAGCAGAAATACCCCCGGGGTCGGTGACCGGCTAAACATTCAGTACTTC	CASRNTPGVGDRLNIQYF
TRBV28	15	TRBJ2-3	few	TRBD2	TGTGCCAGCACCGAGTGGACTAGCGGCCCGGATACGCAGTATTTT	CASTEWTSGPDTQYF
TRBV27	16	TRBJ2-1	-	TRBD2	TGTGCCAGCAGTCCTGGCGGGGGGGGCCCCTACAATGAGCAGTTCTTC	CASSPGGGGPYNEQFF
TRBV20-1	12	TRBJ2-1	few	-	TGCAGTGCTAGGACAGTCCACAATGAGCAGTTCTTC	CSARTVHNEQFF
TRBV12-5	9	TRBJ2-1	-	-	TGTGCTAACCAAAATGAGCAGTTCTTC	CANQNEQFF
TRBV24-1	13	TRBJ2-1	-	-	TGTGCCACCAGTACTCCCCTACTCAATGAGCAGTTCTTC	CATSTPLLNEQFF
TRBV27	14	TRBJ1-6	-	TRBD1	TGTGCCAGCAGTTTAAGGGGGCGGGTGGCACCCCTCCACTTT	CASSLRGRVAPLHF
TRBV4-3	14	TRBJ2-5	few	-	TGCGCCAGCAGCCAAGGGCTAGAGGGGGAGACCCAGTACTTC	CASSQGLEGETQYF
TRBV3-1	13	TRBJ1-1	many	-	TGTGCCAGCAGCCAAGATCTCGGCACTGAAGCTTTCTTT	CASSQDLGTEAFF
TRBV12-3/TRBV12-4	16	TRBJ1-4	-	TRBD1	TGTGCCAGCAGTGGGACAGGGACGGCGACTAATGAAAAACTGTTTTTT	CASSGTGTATNEKLFF
TRBV6-1	14	TRBJ1-1	few	TRBD1	TGTGCCAGCAGTCCCGGGACAGGCCACACTGAAGCTTTCTTT	CASSPGTGHTEAFF
TRBV3-1	15	TRBJ1-5	many	-	TGTGCCAGCAGCCAAGCGGGGCAGGCAAATCAGCCCCAGCATTTT	CASSQAGQANQPQHF
TRBV28	14	TRBJ2-7	many	-	TGTGCCAGCAGAGGTACAGGGTTAAGATACGAGCAGTACTTC	CASRGTGLRYEQYF
TRBV7-6	17	TRBJ1-5	many	TRBD1	TGTGCCAGCAGCTTAGGTGAGGGACAGAGAGGGGGTCAGCCCCAGCATTTT	CASSLGEGQRGGQPQHF
TRBV2	17	TRBJ2-3	many	TRBD2	TGTGCCAGCCCCACCCCCCTAGCGGGGGACTCCGGAGATACGCAGTATTTT	CASPTPLAGDSGDTQYF
TRBV11-2	16	TRBJ2-5	many	-	TGTGCCAGCAGCTTAGATCTAGGAACGTATGCAGAGACCCAGTACTTC	CASSLDLGTYAETQYF
TRBV14	16	TRBJ2-1	few	TRBD2	TGTGCCAGCAGCCCGACTAGCGGGAGGATGACCAATGAGCAGTTCTTC	CASSPTSGRMTNEQFF
TRBV6-5	14	TRBJ1-1	many	-	TGTGCCAGCAGTTACTCGATCATGAACACTGAAGCTTTCTTT	CASSYSIMNTEAFF